The 16 T cell receptor beta chains reported below all come from one sample, sequenced in a study of blood T cell repertoires in COVID-19. TCRdb's table, derived via immunoSEQ multiplex PCR, lists solely in-frame clones and lacks some. The data contain a few hundred thousand clones, about 89% of them singletons. Input material: peripheral blood. The receptor set was obtained from a young woman with COVID-19, enrolled during active disease.

The chain employs TRBV4-2 and TRBJ1-6; D is undetermined. Trimming took off 6 bases at V and 3 bases at J, with 15 bases between the two ends. Per the germline V gene, CDR1 is LGHNA and CDR2 is YNFKEQ. The CDR3 has 16 amino acids. The CDR3 protein is CASRNSGRIYNSPLHF. The CDR3 region has the DNA TGTGCCAGCAGGAATTCAGGTCGGATCTATAATTCACCCCTCCACTTT.

The count of this clone is one. V is TRBV2 and J is TRBJ2-7; no firm D call. CDR3 length: 14 amino acids. CDR1 and CDR2 (germline): SNHLY, FYNNEI. Trimming removed 7 bases at V and 2 bases at J, with 15 bases between. The CDR3 sequence is CASKRGPNPYEQYF. The CDR3 nucleotides read TGTGCCAGCAAAAGAGGTCCCAACCCCTACGAGCAGTACTTC.

The genes are TRBV28 and TRBJ1-1; D gene ambiguous. Germline values: CDR1 MDHEN, CDR2 SYDVKM. V was shortened by 5 bases and J by 4 bases, with 17 bases between the two germline ends. This CDR3 comprises 15 residues. The CDR3 loop reads CASSPRLIGLTEAFF. The CDR3 DNA follows: TGTGCCAGCAGTCCCCGACTGATAGGACTCACTGAAGCTTTCTTT.

This chain links TRBV11-3 with TRBJ2-3, with 8 bases lining up with TRBD2. This CDR3 has 16 residues. V shed 3 bases, J shed 4 bases, and the junction held 9 bases outside the gene matches. CDR1 SGHNT and CDR2 YENEEA come from the germline V gene. The CDR3 nucleotides are TGTGCCAGCAGCTTCCCCCCAAGCGGGGGCGCAGATACGCAGTATTTT. Translating it yields CASSFPPSGGADTQYF. Full variable domain (remainder filled in from reference TRBV11-3 and TRBJ2-3): EAGVVQSPRYKIIEKKQPVAFWCNPISGHNTLYWYLQNLGQGPELLIRYENEEAVDDSQLPKDRFSAERLKGVDSTLKIQPAELGDSAVYLCASSFPPSGGADTQYFGPGTRLTVL.

The chain employs TRBV4-3 and TRBJ1-1, with D possibly being TRBD1 (5 bases). Germline CDR1 reads LGHNA; CDR2 reads YSLEER. The CDR3 is 15 amino acids. Trimming removed 1 base at V and 3 bases at J, with 12 bases between. The CDR3 here is CASSQGWGGYTEAFF. CDR3 in DNA: TGCGCCAGCAGCCAAGGATGGGGGGGATACACTGAAGCTTTCTTT.

The CDR3 reads CATSDFGSNYGYTF. CDR3 DNA: TGTGCCACCAGTGACTTTGGGAGTAACTATGGCTACACCTTC. The chain uses TRBV24-1 and TRBJ1-2; D call uncertain. This CDR3 is 14 amino acids long. Germline lookup yields CDR1 KGHDR and CDR2 SFDVKD. The V end lost 4 bases, the J end lost 1 base, and 9 bases lay between the germline ends.

The V and J genes are TRBV13 and TRBJ2-2; 10 nucleotides agree with TRBD2. The CDR3 has 16 amino acids. The trim removed 5 bases at V and 7 bases at J, leaving 10 bases unmatched. CDR1 and CDR2 from the germline V gene are PRHDT and FYEKMQ (reference sequence). CDR3 residues: CASSPPSGSGSGELFF. CDR3 nucleotides: TGTGCCAGCAGCCCGCCTAGCGGGAGCGGGAGCGGGGAGCTGTTTTTT.

V usage is TRBV7-8 and J usage is TRBJ2-1; possibly TRBD1 for D (7 bases). V dropped 0 bases and J dropped 3 bases, with 12 bases sitting between them. Germline CDR1 is SGHVS and CDR2 is FQNEAQ. The CDR3 has 16 amino acids. CDR3 sequence: CASSLATRGVYNEQFF. The CDR3 bases are TGTGCCAGCAGCTTAGCCACCAGGGGGGTCTACAATGAGCAGTTCTTC.

The chain couples TRBV2 to TRBJ2-3; 11 bases map to TRBD2. The V gene's germline CDR1 is SNHLY and CDR2 FYNNEI. J was trimmed by 4 bases and V by 4 bases; bases with no gene match: 1. The CDR3 is 14 amino acids. CDR3 DNA: TGTGCCAGCAGTGCGGGACTAGCGGCAGATACGCAGTATTTT. Protein product: CASSAGLAADTQYF.

For the CDR3, the DNA is TGTGCCAGCAGGCGGGACAGGGAGTTGGAGACCCAGTACTTC. This translates into CASRRDRELETQYF. The rearrangement joins TRBV28 to TRBJ2-5; 9 positions agree with TRBD1. The CDR3 spans 14 residues. V was pared by 6 bases and J by 5 bases, with 7 bases of the junction left unmatched. The V gene's germline CDR1 is MDHEN and CDR2 SYDVKM.

In DNA, the CDR3 is TGCGCCAGCAGCCGGGGACAGGGGAGGTTTTGGGAGACCCAGTACTTC. This gives the protein CASSRGQGRFWETQYF. The rearrangement joins TRBV5-1 to TRBJ2-5; 10 nucleotides agree with TRBD1. The CDR3 runs to 16 residues. Germline CDR1 is SGHRS and CDR2 is YFSETQ. J was trimmed by 5 bases and V by 4 bases; bases with no gene match: 11.

V is TRBV5-8 and J is TRBJ2-3; possible D gene TRBD1, 5 bases. The CDR3 has 16 amino acids. Deletions cut 1 base from V and 5 bases from J, with 17 bases between. The germline gives CDR1 SGHTS, CDR2 YDEGEE. This chain's CDR3 is CASSLPLPRAQDTQYF. Written as DNA, the CDR3 is TGTGCCAGCAGCTTGCCACTCCCCAGGGCCCAAGATACGCAGTATTTT.

V gene TRBV1 combines with J gene TRBJ2-5; the DNA was not compared with TRBD2, the D call given in the table. TRBV1 is shown as a pseudogene. The CDR3 is made up of 18 amino acids. The CDR3 sequence is CTSSQDGASGDPQETQYF. As DNA, the CDR3 is TGCACCAGCAGCCAAGATGGGGCTAGCGGGGACCCTCAAGAGACCCAGTACTTC.

About this clone: At one of its ends the junction is not consistent with the germline gene, which may arise from a read error. This rearrangement joins TRBV7-7 to TRBJ2-3, with D maybe TRBD2 (6 bases). Germline V gene data show CDR1 as SSHAT and CDR2 as FNYEAQ (reference sequence). The CDR3 length is 15 residues. CDR3 bases: TGTGCTAGCAGCCGTCTAGAGGGGAGGACAGATACGCAGTATTTT. It specifies CASSRLEGRTDTQYF.

The CDR3 is CATSGPQDRRPLGEFF. The CDR3 coding sequence is TGTGCCACCTCCGGCCCCCAGGACAGGAGGCCTTTGGGGGAGTTCTTC. The genes are TRBV5-4 and TRBJ2-1; 7 nucleotides match TRBD1. Germline lookup yields CDR1 SGHNT and CDR2 YYREEE (reference sequence). There are 16 residues in the CDR3. Trimming took 9 bases from V and 14 from J; bases not matched to a gene: 26.

The chain links TRBV5-6 to TRBJ2-7; the D gene is possibly TRBD2 (5 bases). From germline, CDR1 is SGHDT and CDR2 YYEEEE. Deletions cut 4 bases from V and 6 bases from J, with 17 bases between. This CDR3 region has 14 residues. The CDR3 nucleotides are TGTGCCAGCAGCGGGTCGGGATCGGTGCGCGAGCAGTACGTC. Translated, it gives CASSGSGSVREQYV.